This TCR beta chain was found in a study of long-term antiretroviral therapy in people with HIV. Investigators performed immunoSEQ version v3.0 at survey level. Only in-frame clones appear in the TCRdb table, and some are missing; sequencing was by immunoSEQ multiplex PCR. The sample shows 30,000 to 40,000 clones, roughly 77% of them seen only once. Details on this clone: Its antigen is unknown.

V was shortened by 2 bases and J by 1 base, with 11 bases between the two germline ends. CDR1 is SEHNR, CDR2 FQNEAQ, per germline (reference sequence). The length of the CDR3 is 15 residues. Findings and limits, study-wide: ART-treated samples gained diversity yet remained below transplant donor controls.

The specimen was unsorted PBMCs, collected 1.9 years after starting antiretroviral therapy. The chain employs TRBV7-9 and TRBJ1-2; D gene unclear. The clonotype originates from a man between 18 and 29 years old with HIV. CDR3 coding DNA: TGTGCCAGCAGCTTAATCGGAACAAATAACTATGGCTACACCTTC. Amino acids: CASSLIGTNNYGYTF.